The rows below give T cell receptor beta chains drawn from one sample of a study of sequential checkpoint blockade in melanoma. The repertoire was sequenced with immunoSEQ multiplex PCR; TCRdb's copy has only in-frame clones and lacks some. The sample has about 20,000 clones, around four fifths seen once. The sample was CD8+ T cells sorted from blood (inferred from file names), taken from a patient given nivolumab and ipilimumab in sequence. These receptors originate from a human donor with melanoma. Both conserved end residues are part of each CDR3. The order of the fields is V gene, D gene, J gene, clone size, CDR3 DNA, CDR3 protein. A D gene is named only where the DNA matches it firmly. The listing skips clone size in some rows; elsewhere it reads once, few, many or a size class.

>TRBV28|TRBD1|TRBJ2-7|-
TGTGCCAGCAACGACAGGGGGCTCAGCTACGAGCAGTACTTC
CASNDRGLSYEQYF
>TRBV11-3|-|TRBJ1-1|-
TGTGCCAGCAGCTTAGGGCTTAGGGGTCGGGAGGCTTTCTTT
CASSLGLRGREAFF
>TRBV4-1|-|TRBJ1-3|-
TGCGCCAGCAGCCATTCGTCTGGAAACACCATATATTTT
CASSHSSGNTIYF
>TRBV19|-|TRBJ2-1|-
TGTGCCAGTAGTATAGGGTTCGGGTTTAGCTCCTACAATGAGCAGTTCTTC
CASSIGFGFSSYNEQFF
>TRBV27|-|TRBJ2-3|-
TGTGCCAGCAGTTTATGGGGGGGCTTGAATACGCAGTATTTT
CASSLWGGLNTQYF
>TRBV27|-|TRBJ2-1|-
TGTGCCAGCAGTCCCATGACAGCCGTACATGCCTACAATGAGCAGTTCTTC
CASSPMTAVHAYNEQFF
>TRBV5-1|-|TRBJ2-1|-
TGCGCCAGCAGCACGACAGTTGGGATCAATGAGCAGTTCTTC
CASSTTVGINEQFF
>TRBV29-1|TRBD2|TRBJ2-5|few
TGCAGCGTTCTTGGACTAGCCCGCTACCAAGAGACCCAGTACTTC
CSVLGLARYQETQYF
>TRBV5-6|TRBD2|TRBJ2-3|once
TGTGCCAGCAGCTTCCCCGGGGGCGGGGGGGCAGGCGCAGATACGCAGTATTTT
CASSFPGGGGAGADTQYF
>TRBV6-6|TRBD2|TRBJ2-4|once
TGTGCCAGCAGTTACATGGGGGGGACCCCTAACATTCAGTACTTC
CASSYMGGTPNIQYF
>TRBV27|-|TRBJ2-7|-
TGTGCCAGCAGTTTAATTGGACTTGGGGAATTGGGCTACGAGCAGTACTTC
CASSLIGLGELGYEQYF
>TRBV7-9|-|TRBJ2-7|once
TGTGCCAGCAGCTCCCTTGACGGAGGGAGAGGCGAGCAGTACTTC
CASSSLDGGRGEQYF
>TRBV4-3|-|TRBJ2-2|-
TGCGCCAGCAGCCAATCTTGGGCCACAGGGCGTACCGGGGAGCTGTTTTTT
CASSQSWATGRTGELFF
>TRBV2|TRBD2|TRBJ2-1|-
TGTGCCAGCAGTGAGCGGGGGGCCTACAATGAGCAGTTCTTC
CASSERGAYNEQFF
>TRBV10-1|-|TRBJ2-2|-
TGCGCCAGCAGTAACAGGGAGTATGGGGAGCTGTTTTTT
CASSNREYGELFF
>TRBV5-4|TRBD2|TRBJ2-7|-
TGTGCCAGCAGAGTCTCAGCGGGGGGGCCCAACGAGCAGTACTTC
CASRVSAGGPNEQYF
>TRBV4-3|TRBD2|TRBJ2-1|-
TGCGCCAGCAGCCAAGGTCCCCTAGGTACTAGCGGGGGGCCGGCCTACAATGAGCAGTTCTTC
CASSQGPLGTSGGPAYNEQFF
>TRBV5-4|TRBD1|TRBJ2-7|once
TGTGCCAGCAGCTACGACAGGGGAGGTGGCGAGCAGTACTTC
CASSYDRGGGEQYF
>TRBV9|TRBD2|TRBJ2-3|once
TGTGCCAGCAGCGTAGATGATAGCGGGGGGCCCTCCTTT
CASSVDDSGGPSF
>TRBV4-3|TRBD2|TRBJ2-2|once
TGCGCCAGCAGCCAAGCGTCGGGGGGACACACCGGGGAGCTGTTTTTT
CASSQASGGHTGELFF
>TRBV5-5|-|TRBJ2-7|-
TGTGCCAGCAGCGGTACCAATACGGACAGTAAAAGCTCTTACGAGCAGTACTTC
CASSGTNTDSKSSYEQYF
>TRBV4-3|TRBD1|TRBJ2-4|-
TGCGCCAGCAGCCCCGGGACAGGGTACAAAAACATTCAGTACTTC
CASSPGTGYKNIQYF
>TRBV19|TRBD2|TRBJ2-3|-
TGTGACCAGTATACTCGCGGGGGTGATACGCAGTATTTT
CDQYTRGGDTQYF
>TRBV4-3|-|TRBJ2-1|once
TGCGCCAGCAGCCAAGAAGGGAGCCTCCACAATGAGCAGTTCTTC
CASSQEGSLHNEQFF
>TRBV7-6|-|TRBJ1-3|-
TGTGCCAGCAGCCCGACAATGGGAAACACCATATATTTT
CASSPTMGNTIYF
>TRBV7-9|TRBD2|TRBJ2-7|-
TGTGCCAGCAGCCAAGACTCTCCGGGACTAGCGGGGTTCCAGCAGTACTTC
CASSQDSPGLAGFQQYF
>TRBV5-1|-|TRBJ2-7|-
TGCGCCAGCAGCTTCCTATCCTACGAGCAGTACTTC
CASSFLSYEQYF
>TRBV28|-|TRBJ2-7|-
TGTGCCAGCAGTGGCAGGGGCAACGAGCAGTACTTC
CASSGRGNEQYF
>TRBV29-1|-|TRBJ2-7|once
TGCAGCGTTGAAGTGTGGGCCGAGCAGTACTTC
CSVEVWAEQYF
>TRBV27|TRBD1|TRBJ1-5|-
TGTGCCAGCAGTCCGAACAGGGGCTTTGAGCCCCAGCATTTT
CASSPNRGFEPQHF
>TRBV11-2|-|TRBJ2-7|-
TGTGCCAGCAGCACAGGACACCCCTACGAGCAGTACTTC
CASSTGHPYEQYF
>TRBV5-4|TRBD2|TRBJ2-1|-
TGTGCCAGCAGCGCTGGACTAGGCGGCAATGAGCAGTTCTTC
CASSAGLGGNEQFF
>TRBV28|-|TRBJ2-7|few
TGTGCCAGCAGTCCAAGGGCGGGGACTGTGGGGTTCGAGCAGTACTTC
CASSPRAGTVGFEQYF
>TRBV25-1|-|TRBJ2-5|-
TGTGCCAGCAGCACGAGTAAAGAGAGGTACCAAGAGACCCAGTACTTC
CASSTSKERYQETQYF
>TRBV6-6|-|TRBJ2-5|-
TGTGCCAGCCAAGACAGCCAAGAGACCCAGTACTTC
CASQDSQETQYF